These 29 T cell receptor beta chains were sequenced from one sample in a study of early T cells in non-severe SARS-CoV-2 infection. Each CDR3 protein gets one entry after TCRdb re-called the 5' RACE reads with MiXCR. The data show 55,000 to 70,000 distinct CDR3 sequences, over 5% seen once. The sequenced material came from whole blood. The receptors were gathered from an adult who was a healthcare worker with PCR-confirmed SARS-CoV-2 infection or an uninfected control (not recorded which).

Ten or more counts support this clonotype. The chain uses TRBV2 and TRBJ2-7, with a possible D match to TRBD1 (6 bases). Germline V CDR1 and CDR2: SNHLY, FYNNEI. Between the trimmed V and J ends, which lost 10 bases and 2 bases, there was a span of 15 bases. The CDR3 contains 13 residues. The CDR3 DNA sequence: TGTGCCAACGAAGGAAGGACAGCCTACGAGCAGTACTTC. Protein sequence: CANEGRTAYEQYF.

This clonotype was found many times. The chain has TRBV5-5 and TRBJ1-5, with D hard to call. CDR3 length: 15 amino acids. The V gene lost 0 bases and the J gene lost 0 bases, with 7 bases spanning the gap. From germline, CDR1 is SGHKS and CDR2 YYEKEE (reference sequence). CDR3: CASSLEGNSNQPQHF. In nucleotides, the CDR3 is TGTGCCAGCAGCTTGGAGGGAAATAGCAATCAGCCCCAGCATTTT. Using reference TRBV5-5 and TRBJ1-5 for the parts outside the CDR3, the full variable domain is DAGVTQSPTHLIKTRGQQVTLRCSPISGHKSVSWYQQVLGQGPQFIFQYYEKEERGRGNFPDRFSARQFPNYSSELNVNALLLGDSALYLCASSLEGNSNQPQHFGDGTRLSIL.

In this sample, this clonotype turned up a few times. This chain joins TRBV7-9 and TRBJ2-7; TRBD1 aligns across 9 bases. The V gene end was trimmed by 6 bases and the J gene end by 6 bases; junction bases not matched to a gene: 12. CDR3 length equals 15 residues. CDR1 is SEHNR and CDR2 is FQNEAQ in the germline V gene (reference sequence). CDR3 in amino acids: CASRPSRTGVREQYF. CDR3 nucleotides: TGTGCCAGCAGACCCTCCAGGACAGGGGTTCGCGAGCAGTACTTC. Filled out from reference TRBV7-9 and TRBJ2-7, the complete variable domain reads DTGVSQNPRHKITKRGQNVTFRCDPISEHNRLYWYRQTLGQGPEFLTYFQNEAQLEKSRLLSDRFSAERPKGSFSTLEIQRTEQGDSAMYLCASRPSRTGVREQYFGPGTRLTVT.

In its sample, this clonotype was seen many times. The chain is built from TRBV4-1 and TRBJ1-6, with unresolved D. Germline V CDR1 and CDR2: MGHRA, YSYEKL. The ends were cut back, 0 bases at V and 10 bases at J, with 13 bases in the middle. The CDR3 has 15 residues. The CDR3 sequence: CASSQDSGSRSPLHF. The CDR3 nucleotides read TGCGCCAGCAGCCAAGACTCCGGGAGTAGATCACCCCTCCACTTT.

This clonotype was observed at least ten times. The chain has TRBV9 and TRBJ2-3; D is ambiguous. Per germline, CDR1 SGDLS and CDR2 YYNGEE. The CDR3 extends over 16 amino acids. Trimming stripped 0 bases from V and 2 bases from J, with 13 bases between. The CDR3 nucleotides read TGTGCCAGCAGCGTAGAGGCAGAGACAATCACAGATACGCAGTATTTT. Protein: CASSVEAETITDTQYF.

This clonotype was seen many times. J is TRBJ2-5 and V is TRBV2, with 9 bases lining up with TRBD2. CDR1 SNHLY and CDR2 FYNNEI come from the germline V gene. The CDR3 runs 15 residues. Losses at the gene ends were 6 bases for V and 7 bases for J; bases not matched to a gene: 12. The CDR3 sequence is CASSSGLAYSGTQYF. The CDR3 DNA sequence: TGTGCCAGCAGCTCCGGACTAGCGTATTCGGGGACCCAGTACTTC.

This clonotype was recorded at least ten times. The CDR3 sequence: CASSQDRGNTEAFF. The CDR3 nucleotides read TGCGCCAGCAGCCAAGATCGAGGGAACACTGAAGCTTTCTTT. The rearrangement uses TRBV4-1 and TRBJ1-1; D is undetermined. V lost 0 bases and J 1 base, leaving 6 bases between the germline ends. The CDR3 is 14 amino acids. Germline V gene lookup returns CDR1 MGHRA and CDR2 YSYEKL.

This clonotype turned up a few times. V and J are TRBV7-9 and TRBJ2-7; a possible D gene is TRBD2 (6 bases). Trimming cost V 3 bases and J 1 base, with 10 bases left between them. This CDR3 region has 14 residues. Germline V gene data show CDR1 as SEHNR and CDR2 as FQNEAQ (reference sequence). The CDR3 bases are TGTGCCAGCAGCTTCGGCGGGGATTCCTACGAGCAGTACTTC. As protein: CASSFGGDSYEQYF.

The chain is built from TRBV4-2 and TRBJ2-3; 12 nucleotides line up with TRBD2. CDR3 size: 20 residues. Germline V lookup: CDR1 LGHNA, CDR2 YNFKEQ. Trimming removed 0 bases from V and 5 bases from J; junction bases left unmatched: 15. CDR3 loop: CASSQDPATSGGLRGDTQYF. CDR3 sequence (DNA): TGTGCCAGCAGCCAAGATCCTGCAACTAGCGGGGGGCTAAGGGGAGATACGCAGTATTTT.

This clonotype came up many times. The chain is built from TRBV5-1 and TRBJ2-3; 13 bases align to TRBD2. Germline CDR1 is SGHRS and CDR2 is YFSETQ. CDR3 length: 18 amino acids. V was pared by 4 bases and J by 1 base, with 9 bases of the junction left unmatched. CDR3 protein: CASSLTVGLAGGTDTQYF. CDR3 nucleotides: TGCGCCAGCAGCCTTACAGTAGGACTAGCGGGGGGCACAGATACGCAGTATTTT.

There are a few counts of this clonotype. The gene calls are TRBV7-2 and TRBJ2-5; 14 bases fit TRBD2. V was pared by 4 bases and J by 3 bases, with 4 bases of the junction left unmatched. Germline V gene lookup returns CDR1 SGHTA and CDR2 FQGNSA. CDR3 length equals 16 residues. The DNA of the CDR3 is TGTGCCAGCAGCTCCGGACTAGCGGGGGGAGAAGAGACCCAGTACTTC. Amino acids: CASSSGLAGGEETQYF. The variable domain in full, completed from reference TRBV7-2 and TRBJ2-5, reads GAGVSQSPSNKVTEKGKDVELRCDPISGHTALYWYRQSLGQGLEFLIYFQGNSAPDKSGLPSDRFSAERTGGSVSTLTIQRTQQEDSAVYLCASSSGLAGGEETQYFGPGTRLLVL.

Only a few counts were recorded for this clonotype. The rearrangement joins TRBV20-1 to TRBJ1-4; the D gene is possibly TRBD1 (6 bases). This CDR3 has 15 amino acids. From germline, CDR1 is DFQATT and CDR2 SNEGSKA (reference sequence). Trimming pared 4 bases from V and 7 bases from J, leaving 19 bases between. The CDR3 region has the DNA TGCAGTGCTACCCGGCCAGGTGGCAGGGGTGAAAAACTGTTTTTT. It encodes CSATRPGGRGEKLFF.

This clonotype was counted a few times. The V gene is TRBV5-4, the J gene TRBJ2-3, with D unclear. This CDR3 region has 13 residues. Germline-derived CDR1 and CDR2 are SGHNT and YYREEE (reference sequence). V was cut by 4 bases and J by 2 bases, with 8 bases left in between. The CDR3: CASSLPTTDTQYF. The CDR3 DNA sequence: TGTGCCAGCAGCCTCCCTACCACAGATACGCAGTATTTT.

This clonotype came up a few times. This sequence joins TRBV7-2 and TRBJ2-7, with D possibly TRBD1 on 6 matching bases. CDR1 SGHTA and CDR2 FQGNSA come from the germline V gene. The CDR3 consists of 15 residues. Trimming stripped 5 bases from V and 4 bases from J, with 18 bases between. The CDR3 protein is CASSPVRGFRYEQYF. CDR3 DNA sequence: TGTGCCAGCAGCCCTGTGAGGGGGTTCCGGTACGAGCAGTACTTC. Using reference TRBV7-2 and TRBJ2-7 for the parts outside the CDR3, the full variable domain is GAGVSQSPSNKVTEKGKDVELRCDPISGHTALYWYRQSLGQGLEFLIYFQGNSAPDKSGLPSDRFSAERTGGSVSTLTIQRTQQEDSAVYLCASSPVRGFRYEQYFGPGTRLTVT.

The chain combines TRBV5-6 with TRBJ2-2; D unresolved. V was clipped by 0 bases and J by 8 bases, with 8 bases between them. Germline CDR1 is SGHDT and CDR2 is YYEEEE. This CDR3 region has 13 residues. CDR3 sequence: CASSLGGQGELFF. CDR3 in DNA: TGTGCCAGCAGCTTGGGGGGTCAAGGGGAGCTGTTTTTT.

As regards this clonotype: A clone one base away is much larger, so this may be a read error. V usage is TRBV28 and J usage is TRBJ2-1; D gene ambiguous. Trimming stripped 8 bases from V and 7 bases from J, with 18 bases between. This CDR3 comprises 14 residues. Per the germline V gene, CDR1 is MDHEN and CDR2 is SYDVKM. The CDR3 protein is CASSPAPRWNEQFF. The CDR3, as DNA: TGTGCCAGCTCCCCAGCTCCGCGGTGGAATGAGCAGTTCTTC.

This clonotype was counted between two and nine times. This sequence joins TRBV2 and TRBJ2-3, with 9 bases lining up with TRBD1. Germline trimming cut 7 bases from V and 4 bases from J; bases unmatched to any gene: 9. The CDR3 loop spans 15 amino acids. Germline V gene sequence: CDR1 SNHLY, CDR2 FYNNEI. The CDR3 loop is CASTKGTGRADTQYF. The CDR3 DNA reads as TGTGCCAGCACCAAAGGGACAGGGAGAGCAGATACGCAGTATTTT.

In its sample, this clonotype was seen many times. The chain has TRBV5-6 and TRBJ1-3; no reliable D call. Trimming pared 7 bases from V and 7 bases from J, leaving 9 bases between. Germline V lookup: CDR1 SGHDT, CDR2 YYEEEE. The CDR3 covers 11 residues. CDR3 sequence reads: CASSRKNTIYF. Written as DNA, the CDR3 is TGTGCCAGCTCACGTAAGAACACCATATATTTT.

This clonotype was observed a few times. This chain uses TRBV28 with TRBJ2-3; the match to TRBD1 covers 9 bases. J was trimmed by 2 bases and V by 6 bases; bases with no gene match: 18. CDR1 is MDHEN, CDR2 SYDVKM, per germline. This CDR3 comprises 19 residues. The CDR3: CASRTPGQGSKVYTDTQYF. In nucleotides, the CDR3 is TGTGCCAGCAGGACCCCGGGACAGGGTTCGAAGGTTTACACAGATACGCAGTATTTT. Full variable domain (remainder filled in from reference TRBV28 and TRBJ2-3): DVKVTQSSRYLVKRTGEKVFLECVQDMDHENMFWYRQDPGLGLRLIYFSYDVKMKEKGDIPEGYSVSREKKERFSLILESASTNQTSMYLCASRTPGQGSKVYTDTQYFGPGTRLTVL.

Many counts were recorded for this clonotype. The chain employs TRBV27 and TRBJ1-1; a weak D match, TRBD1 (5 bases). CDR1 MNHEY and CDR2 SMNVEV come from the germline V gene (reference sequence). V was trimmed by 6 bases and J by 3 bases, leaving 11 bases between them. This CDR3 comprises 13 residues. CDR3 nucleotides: TGTGCCAGCAGGGATCAGGGCTACACTGAAGCTTTCTTT. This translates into CASRDQGYTEAFF.

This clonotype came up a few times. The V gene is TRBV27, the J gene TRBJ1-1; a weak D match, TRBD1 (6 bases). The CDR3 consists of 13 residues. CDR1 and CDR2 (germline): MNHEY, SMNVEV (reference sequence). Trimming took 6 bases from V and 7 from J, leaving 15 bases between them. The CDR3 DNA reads TGTGCCAGCAGGGGACAAGGACAGAGTGAAGCTTTCTTT. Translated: CASRGQGQSEAFF.

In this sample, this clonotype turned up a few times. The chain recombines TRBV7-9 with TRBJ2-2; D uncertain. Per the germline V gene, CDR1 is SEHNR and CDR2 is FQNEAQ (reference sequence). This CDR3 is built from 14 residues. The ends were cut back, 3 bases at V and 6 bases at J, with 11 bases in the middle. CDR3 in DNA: TGTGCCAGCAGCTTTACCCGGCGTGCCGGGGAGCTGTTTTTT. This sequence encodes CASSFTRRAGELFF.

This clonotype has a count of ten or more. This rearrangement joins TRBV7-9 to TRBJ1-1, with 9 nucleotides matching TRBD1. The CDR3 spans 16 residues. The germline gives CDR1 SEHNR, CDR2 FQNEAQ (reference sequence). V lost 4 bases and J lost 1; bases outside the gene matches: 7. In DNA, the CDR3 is TGTGCCAGCAGCTATCGGACAGGGGCTAGGAACACTGAAGCTTTCTTT. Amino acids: CASSYRTGARNTEAFF.

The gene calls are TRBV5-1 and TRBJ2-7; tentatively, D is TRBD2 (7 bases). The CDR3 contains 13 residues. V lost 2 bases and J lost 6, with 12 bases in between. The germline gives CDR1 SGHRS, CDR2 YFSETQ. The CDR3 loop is CASSFGGRGEQYF. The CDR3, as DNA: TGCGCCAGCAGCTTCGGGGGGCGAGGCGAGCAGTACTTC.

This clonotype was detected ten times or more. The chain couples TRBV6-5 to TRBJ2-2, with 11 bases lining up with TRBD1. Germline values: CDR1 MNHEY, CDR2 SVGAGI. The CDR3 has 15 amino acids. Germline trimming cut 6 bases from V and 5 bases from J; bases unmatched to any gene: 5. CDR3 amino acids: CASRGQGEWTGELFF. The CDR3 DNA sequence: TGTGCCAGCAGGGGACAGGGGGAATGGACCGGGGAGCTGTTTTTT.

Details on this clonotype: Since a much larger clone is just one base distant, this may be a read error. The CDR3: CASSHQAGVTCNEQFF. The CDR3 DNA sequence: TGTGCCAGCAGCCACCAAGCGGGAGTGACCTGCAATGAGCAGTTCTTC. The V call is TRBV5-4, the J call TRBJ2-1, with 8 bases identical to TRBD2. Germline-derived CDR1 and CDR2 are SGHNT and YYREEE (reference sequence). The CDR3 extends over 16 amino acids. The trim removed 4 bases at V and 6 bases at J, leaving 12 bases unmatched.

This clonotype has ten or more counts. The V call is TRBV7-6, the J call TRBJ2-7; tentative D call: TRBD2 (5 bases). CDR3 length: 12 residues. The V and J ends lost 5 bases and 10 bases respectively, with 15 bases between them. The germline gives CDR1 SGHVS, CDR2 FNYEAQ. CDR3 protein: CASSPLWGEQYF. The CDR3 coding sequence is TGTGCCAGCAGCCCACTCTGGGGAGAACAGTACTTC.

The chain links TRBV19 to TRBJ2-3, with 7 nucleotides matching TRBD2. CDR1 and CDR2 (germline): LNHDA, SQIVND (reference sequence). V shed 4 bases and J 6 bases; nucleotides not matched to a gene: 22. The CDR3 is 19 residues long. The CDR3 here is CASSTWSGEQGLAVDTQYF. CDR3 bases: TGTGCCAGTAGTACGTGGTCCGGGGAGCAGGGCCTAGCGGTGGATACGCAGTATTTT.

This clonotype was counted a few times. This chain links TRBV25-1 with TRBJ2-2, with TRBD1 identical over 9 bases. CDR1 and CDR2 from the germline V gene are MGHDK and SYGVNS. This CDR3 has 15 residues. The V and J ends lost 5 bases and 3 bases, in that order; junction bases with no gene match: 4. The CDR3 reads CASSQQGADTGELFF. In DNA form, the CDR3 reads TGTGCCAGCAGTCAACAGGGGGCGGACACCGGGGAGCTGTTTTTT.